These T cell receptor beta chains were read from a single sample in a study of read filtering for tumor transcriptome and immune sequencing. TCRdb reprocessed the reads via MiXCR and lists one record per CDR3 protein. This sample has about 46,000 distinct CDR3 sequences, with less than 20% found just once. The sample taken for sequencing was a population of CD138-negative cells sorted from bone marrow. These receptors originate from a donor aged 40 or older with multiple myeloma. Each CDR3 is given with its conserved first and last residue. The D gene is left open where the match is weak. For some rows the clone size is stated as once, few or many, or as a class when expanded; others skip it.

many,TRBV6-6,TRBJ2-1,NA,CASSLGLGTQHNEQFF,TGTGCCAGCAGTTTGGGATTAGGGACTCAGCACAATGAGCAGTTCTTC
many,TRBV19,TRBJ1-1,NA,CASEKVLGEDTEAFF,TGTGCCAGTGAAAAAGTATTGGGGGAGGACACTGAAGCTTTCTTT
many,TRBV29-1,TRBJ2-3,NA,CSVVASEADTQYF,TGCAGCGTTGTCGCTAGCGAGGCAGATACGCAGTATTTT
many,TRBV12-3/TRBV12-4,TRBJ2-7,TRBD2,CASSPTSGRFEQYF,TGTGCCAGCAGCCCCACTAGCGGGAGGTTTGAGCAGTACTTC
many,TRBV6-1,TRBJ2-1,TRBD2,CASSLIAGGDYNEQFF,TGTGCCAGCAGTCTAATAGCGGGAGGGGACTACAATGAGCAGTTCTTC
many,TRBV7-9,TRBJ2-1,NA,CASKRDNEQFF,TGTGCCAGCAAGAGAGACAATGAGCAGTTCTTC
many,TRBV6-2/TRBV6-3,TRBJ1-5,NA,CASSRRGTYSNQPQHF,TGTGCCAGCAGCCGCCGGGGCACTTATAGCAATCAGCCCCAGCATTTT
few,TRBV19,TRBJ1-5,NA,CASSMRGRLNSNQPQHF,TGTGCCAGTAGTATGCGGGGTAGACTTAATAGCAATCAGCCCCAGCATTTT
NA,TRBV5-1,TRBJ2-3,NA,CASSLQIQGDTQYF,TGCGCCAGCAGCTTACAGATTCAAGGAGATACGCAGTATTTT
many,TRBV7-8,TRBJ2-5,TRBD2,CASSLPGLVSETQYF,TGTGCCAGCAGCTTACCGGGACTAGTATCAGAGACCCAGTACTTC
many,TRBV4-1,TRBJ2-2,NA,CASHGPSGTGELFF,TGCGCCAGCCACGGGCCGTCGGGCACCGGGGAGCTGTTTTTT
many,TRBV6-6,TRBJ2-3,NA,CASSYTPSDTQYF,TGTGCCAGCAGTTACACTCCGTCAGATACGCAGTATTTT
few,TRBV2,TRBJ1-1,NA,CASMGPLGTEAFF,TGTGCCAGCATGGGGCCGCTCGGCACTGAAGCTTTCTTT
few,TRBV20-1,TRBJ2-7,NA,CSASDSSGLTYEQYF,TGCAGTGCTAGTGACTCAAGCGGGTTAACCTACGAGCAGTACTTC
many,TRBV25-1,TRBJ2-1,TRBD2,CASSESPSGSFYNEQFF,TGTGCCAGCAGTGAATCCCCTAGCGGGAGTTTCTACAATGAGCAGTTCTTC
many,TRBV27,TRBJ2-3,TRBD2,CASSKNSGGGSGTDTQYF,TGTGCCAGCTCAAAAAACTCAGGAGGCGGGAGTGGGACAGATACGCAGTATTTT
many,TRBV12-3/TRBV12-4,TRBJ2-7,NA,CASSAGIFYEQYF,TGTGCCAGCAGTGCCGGGATTTTTTACGAGCAGTACTTC
many,TRBV6-4,TRBJ2-3,NA,CASSDVAGGATDTQYF,TGTGCCAGCAGTGATGTAGCAGGGGGGGCCACAGATACGCAGTATTTT
many,TRBV7-2,TRBJ1-2,NA,CASTFGRGRSGTSNYGYTF,TGTGCCAGCACCTTCGGCCGGGGGCGGTCTGGAACGTCTAACTATGGCTACACCTTC
many,TRBV10-3,TRBJ2-7,NA,CAISDEETYEQYF,TGTGCCATCAGTGATGAGGAGACCTACGAGCAGTACTTC
many,TRBV14,TRBJ2-1,NA,CASSPWTVLSEQFF,TGTGCCAGCAGCCCCTGGACAGTTTTAAGTGAGCAGTTCTTC
many,TRBV28,TRBJ2-7,TRBD2,CASSLLLAGVHEQYF,TGTGCCAGCAGTTTATTACTAGCGGGAGTCCACGAGCAGTACTTC
NA,TRBV6-5,TRBJ1-1,TRBD1,CASSRDRGNTEVFF,TGTGCCAGCAGTCGGGACAGGGGGAACACTGAAGTTTTCTTT
many,TRBV29-1,TRBJ2-1,NA,CSVAPRGTYNEQFF,TGCAGCGTGGCCCCTCGCGGAACCTACAATGAGCAGTTCTTC
many,TRBV7-2,TRBJ1-2,NA,CASSYQDGNYGYTF,TGTGCCAGCAGCTACCAGGACGGAAACTATGGCTACACCTTC
many,TRBV4-3,TRBJ1-2,TRBD1,CASSQGQGSTLSEGYTF,TGCGCCAGCAGCCAAGGACAGGGGAGTACCCTATCGGAGGGCTACACCTTC
NA,TRBV29-1,TRBJ1-5,TRBD1,CSVGQGRGQPQHF,TGCAGCGTTGGACAGGGGAGAGGACAGCCCCAGCATTTT
few,TRBV12-3/TRBV12-4,TRBJ1-1,NA,CASTPEEGGMNTEAFF,TGTGCCAGCACCCCCGAGGAGGGGGGAATGAACACTGAAGCTTTCTTT
many,TRBV5-1,TRBJ2-3,NA,CASSPAGPYTDTQYF,TGCGCCAGCAGCCCAGCCGGGCCCTACACAGATACGCAGTATTTT
many,TRBV2,TRBJ1-6,NA,CASRDNSPLHF,TGTGCCAGCAGAGATAATTCACCCCTCCACTTT
many,TRBV19,TRBJ2-3,NA,CASGIADTQYF,TGTGCCAGTGGGATCGCAGATACGCAGTATTTT
many,TRBV20-1,TRBJ1-5,NA,CSARRGPNQPQHF,TGCAGTGCTAGGCGGGGTCCTAATCAGCCCCAGCATTTT
many,TRBV18,TRBJ2-5,NA,CASSLNQETQYF,TGTGCCAGCTCACTGAACCAAGAGACCCAGTACTTC
many,TRBV7-2,TRBJ2-7,TRBD2,CASSFVGAGDYEQYF,TGTGCCAGCAGCTTTGTAGGAGCGGGAGACTACGAGCAGTACTTC
NA,TRBV29-1,TRBJ2-1,TRBD2,CSVEEVRLAGENNEQFF,TGCAGCGTTGAAGAGGTGCGACTAGCGGGAGAGAACAATGAGCAGTTCTTC
NA,TRBV11-2,TRBJ2-2,TRBD2,CASSLRLAGDGELFF,TGTGCCAGCAGCTTAAGACTAGCGGGAGACGGGGAGCTGTTTTTT
NA,TRBV7-7,TRBJ2-3,TRBD2,CASSLGTGGDPDTQYF,TGTGCTAGCAGCTTAGGGACGGGAGGGGACCCAGATACGCAGTATTTT
many,TRBV29-1,TRBJ1-5,NA,CSVQRGYNQPQHF,TGCAGCGTCCAGAGGGGCTACAATCAGCCCCAGCATTTT
NA,TRBV9,TRBJ2-1,NA,CASSLSDRPYNDQFF,TGTGCCAGCAGCCTCTCAGACAGGCCCTACAATGATCAGTTCTTC
few,TRBV7-9,TRBJ2-3,NA,CASSLEGILRGGTTDTQYF,TGTGCCAGCAGCTTAGAAGGGATCCTACGTGGCGGGACCACAGATACGCAGTATTTT
many,TRBV12-3/TRBV12-4,TRBJ2-1,TRBD2,CASSGTSGGYNEQFF,TGTGCCAGCAGCGGGACTAGCGGGGGATACAATGAGCAGTTCTTC
many,TRBV7-9,TRBJ2-5,NA,CASSLLANQETQYF,TGTGCCAGCAGCTTACTAGCGAATCAAGAGACCCAGTACTTC
NA,TRBV4-3,TRBJ1-3,TRBD1,CASSQGTGVGNTIYF,TGCGCCAGCAGCCAGGGAACAGGGGTGGGAAACACCATATATTTT
many,TRBV6-5,TRBJ2-4,TRBD1,CASSYGGQGANIQYF,TGTGCCAGCAGTTACGGGGGACAGGGGGCAAACATTCAGTACTTC
many,TRBV6-6,TRBJ2-1,TRBD2,CASSYQRSGSSNEQFF,TGTGCCAGCAGTTATCAGCGGAGCGGGAGTAGCAATGAGCAGTTCTTC
few,TRBV12-3/TRBV12-4,TRBJ2-7,NA,CASSLPYGLEQYF,TGTGCCAGCAGTTTGCCGTATGGGCTCGAGCAGTACTTC
NA,TRBV5-1,TRBJ1-1,TRBD1,CASSPTGGGPEAFF,TGCGCCAGCAGCCCGACAGGGGGTGGCCCTGAAGCTTTCTTT
NA,TRBV2,TRBJ1-1,NA,CASSEPRKQNTEAFF,TGTGCCAGCAGTGAACCGCGGAAACAGAACACTGAAGCTTTCTTT
medium-sized,TRBV20-1,TRBJ2-1,NA,CSALWGNFRLSSYNEQFF,TGCAGTGCCCTGTGGGGTAATTTCAGATTAAGCTCCTACAATGAGCAGTTCTTC
many,TRBV15,TRBJ2-7,NA,CATSSPGSSYEQYF,TGTGCCACCAGCAGCCCGGGGAGCTCCTACGAGCAGTACTTC
many,TRBV28,TRBJ2-5,TRBD2,CASSLEGLAGGRSETQYF,TGTGCCAGCAGTTTAGAAGGACTAGCGGGAGGGCGGAGTGAGACCCAGTACTTC